The rows below give T cell receptor beta chains drawn from one sample of a study of cytomegalovirus exposure and HLA in healthy donors. Profiled with immunoSEQ multiplex PCR; TCRdb holds only in-frame clones, not every one. The sample lists roughly 120,000 clones, 15% occurring once. The sample comprised PBMCs. The receptor source for this set is a woman aged 18-29 years in good health and CMV-seronegative. CDR3s include the opening cysteine and the closing phenylalanine or tryptophan. The order of the fields is J gene, clone size, D gene, V gene, CDR3 DNA, CDR3 protein. The D gene is left open where the match is weak. Clone size is given for some rows only: seen once, a few or many times, or a class if the clone is expanded.

j_gene: TRBJ2-1; abundance: .; d_gene: TRBD2; v_gene: TRBV7-6; CDR3nt: TGTGCCAGCAGCTCCTTAGCGGGGAAGAACCAGAATGAGCAGTTCTTC; CDR3aa: CASSSLAGKNQNEQFF
j_gene: TRBJ1-2; abundance: .; d_gene: .; v_gene: TRBV6-1; CDR3nt: TGTGCCACCTCGGACAGCTATGGCTACACCTTC; CDR3aa: CATSDSYGYTF
j_gene: TRBJ2-1; abundance: .; d_gene: TRBD2; v_gene: TRBV5-1; CDR3nt: TGCGCCAGCAGCCCCGGGGGGGACAATGAGCAGTTCTTC; CDR3aa: CASSPGGDNEQFF
j_gene: TRBJ1-2; abundance: .; d_gene: .; v_gene: TRBV5-4; CDR3nt: TGTGCCAGCAGCATGCGGGGGCGCGATGGCTACACCTTC; CDR3aa: CASSMRGRDGYTF
j_gene: TRBJ1-1; abundance: .; d_gene: .; v_gene: TRBV30; CDR3nt: TGTGCCTGGAGGAGGGACTCCGGGTGGGGCACTGAAGCTTTCTTT; CDR3aa: CAWRRDSGWGTEAFF
j_gene: TRBJ2-2; abundance: .; d_gene: .; v_gene: TRBV5-4; CDR3nt: TGTGCCAGCAGCACCCGGACAGTGAACACCGGGGAGCTGTTTTTT; CDR3aa: CASSTRTVNTGELFF
j_gene: TRBJ2-7; abundance: .; d_gene: .; v_gene: TRBV6-1; CDR3nt: TGTGCCAGCAGTGAATCTGAGGAGGCATCCTACGAGCAGTACTTC; CDR3aa: CASSESEEASYEQYF
j_gene: TRBJ2-7; abundance: few; d_gene: .; v_gene: TRBV19; CDR3nt: TGTGCCAGTAGTATATGGTCTTCAGGGGGAGGCTACGAGCAGTACTTC; CDR3aa: CASSIWSSGGGYEQYF
j_gene: TRBJ2-1; abundance: once; d_gene: .; v_gene: TRBV10-3; CDR3nt: TGTGCCATCAGTGGGGACATTGACAATGAGCAGTTCTTC; CDR3aa: CAISGDIDNEQFF
j_gene: TRBJ2-5; abundance: few; d_gene: TRBD2; v_gene: TRBV2; CDR3nt: TGTGCCAGCAGGCGACTAGCGCAGGGGTGGGAGACCCAGTACTTC; CDR3aa: CASRRLAQGWETQYF
j_gene: TRBJ2-1; abundance: .; d_gene: TRBD1; v_gene: TRBV28; CDR3nt: TGTGCCAGCACCGAATCCGGGACAGGGGGTTACAATGAGCAGTTCTTC; CDR3aa: CASTESGTGGYNEQFF
j_gene: TRBJ2-5; abundance: .; d_gene: TRBD1; v_gene: TRBV9; CDR3nt: TGTGCCAGCAGCGCCGGGACAGCCGTTGCAGAAGAGACCCAGTACTTC; CDR3aa: CASSAGTAVAEETQYF
j_gene: TRBJ1-1; abundance: .; d_gene: .; v_gene: TRBV18; CDR3nt: TGTGCCAGCTCACCGAACACGGGTGAAGCTTTCTTT; CDR3aa: CASSPNTGEAFF
j_gene: TRBJ1-2; abundance: few; d_gene: .; v_gene: TRBV19; CDR3nt: TGTGCCAGTAGTATAGATTCGAGGGCCCAGAACTATGGCTACACCTTC; CDR3aa: CASSIDSRAQNYGYTF
j_gene: TRBJ2-2; abundance: .; d_gene: TRBD2; v_gene: TRBV4-1; CDR3nt: TGCGCCAGCAGCCAAGCTTCTAGCGGAACTTACGGGGAGCTGTTTTTT; CDR3aa: CASSQASSGTYGELFF
j_gene: TRBJ2-1; abundance: .; d_gene: TRBD2; v_gene: TRBV9; CDR3nt: TGTGCCAGCAGCGTTACTAGCGGGAGTAGGTACAATGAGCAGTTCTTC; CDR3aa: CASSVTSGSRYNEQFF
j_gene: TRBJ2-2; abundance: few; d_gene: TRBD2; v_gene: TRBV18; CDR3nt: TGTGCCAGCTCACCGACCCTAGCGGGGTCGAACACCGGGGAGCTGTTTTTT; CDR3aa: CASSPTLAGSNTGELFF
j_gene: TRBJ2-1; abundance: .; d_gene: TRBD2; v_gene: TRBV7-9; CDR3nt: TGTGCCAGCAGCTCCCTCGCTAGCGGGAGGGCCTCTTACAATGAGCAGTTCTTC; CDR3aa: CASSSLASGRASYNEQFF
j_gene: TRBJ2-7; abundance: few; d_gene: .; v_gene: TRBV2; CDR3nt: TGTGCCACCAAGACGGGGGACGGTTCCTACGAGCAGTACTTC; CDR3aa: CATKTGDGSYEQYF
j_gene: TRBJ2-3; abundance: few; d_gene: .; v_gene: TRBV30; CDR3nt: TGTGCCTGGAGTGTAGCCCGCAGGGGCGGCACAGATACGCAGTATTTT; CDR3aa: CAWSVARRGGTDTQYF
j_gene: TRBJ2-7; abundance: few; d_gene: TRBD1; v_gene: TRBV19; CDR3nt: TGTGCCAGTAGTATATTACCGGGACAGGGGCTTGACGAGCAGTACTTC; CDR3aa: CASSILPGQGLDEQYF
j_gene: TRBJ2-5; abundance: few; d_gene: TRBD2; v_gene: TRBV5-1; CDR3nt: TGCGCCAGCAGCCAGGGACTAGCGGGAGGTCTGGGGGAGACCCAGTACTTC; CDR3aa: CASSQGLAGGLGETQYF
j_gene: TRBJ2-7; abundance: .; d_gene: TRBD1; v_gene: TRBV29-1; CDR3nt: TGCAGCGCTGAAGACAGGGGGCACTACGAGCAGTACTTC; CDR3aa: CSAEDRGHYEQYF
j_gene: TRBJ2-7; abundance: few; d_gene: .; v_gene: TRBV2; CDR3nt: TGTGCCAGCACCTATACAGGGTACGAGCAGTACTTC; CDR3aa: CASTYTGYEQYF
j_gene: TRBJ2-7; abundance: few; d_gene: TRBD2; v_gene: TRBV27; CDR3nt: TGTGCCAGCAGTTTAGTGGCTAGCGGGAGGGTCGAATACGAGCAGTACTTC; CDR3aa: CASSLVASGRVEYEQYF
j_gene: TRBJ2-1; abundance: few; d_gene: .; v_gene: TRBV7-6; CDR3nt: TGTGCCAGCAGCTTAGTCCCAGGAGGCTCCTACAATGAGCAGTTCTTC; CDR3aa: CASSLVPGGSYNEQFF
j_gene: TRBJ1-2; abundance: few; d_gene: .; v_gene: TRBV5-4; CDR3nt: TGTGCCAGCAGCCCCCGACAGAATAACTATGGCTACACCTTC; CDR3aa: CASSPRQNNYGYTF
j_gene: TRBJ1-2; abundance: few; d_gene: .; v_gene: TRBV19; CDR3nt: TGTGCCAGTAGTCCTTGGACAGCGAACTATGGCTACACCTTC; CDR3aa: CASSPWTANYGYTF
j_gene: TRBJ2-7; abundance: .; d_gene: TRBD1; v_gene: TRBV2; CDR3nt: TGTGCCACCTTGGACAGGCCGAGCTCCTACGAGCAGTACTTC; CDR3aa: CATLDRPSSYEQYF
j_gene: TRBJ1-6; abundance: .; d_gene: .; v_gene: TRBV4-1; CDR3nt: TGCGCCAGCAGCCAGAAACCGGATACCGGGGGTAAGATCGCTTCACCCCTCCACTTT; CDR3aa: CASSQKPDTGGKIASPLHF
j_gene: TRBJ2-1; abundance: few; d_gene: .; v_gene: TRBV19; CDR3nt: TGTGCCAGTAGTCCCCGATTAAGCGGCAATGAGCAGTTCTTC; CDR3aa: CASSPRLSGNEQFF
j_gene: TRBJ2-5; abundance: .; d_gene: TRBD2; v_gene: TRBV2; CDR3nt: TGTGCCAGCAGTGAAGGGCTAGCGGGGGTGGAGACCCAGTACTTC; CDR3aa: CASSEGLAGVETQYF
j_gene: TRBJ2-1; abundance: few; d_gene: .; v_gene: TRBV28; CDR3nt: TGTGCCAGCAGTCCCCCCTATTTGGCTAGCGAGTACAATGAGCAGTTCTTC; CDR3aa: CASSPPYLASEYNEQFF
j_gene: TRBJ2-5; abundance: once; d_gene: TRBD2; v_gene: TRBV5-4; CDR3nt: TGTGCCAGCAGCTTACCTAGCGGGGGCCAAGAGACCCAGTACTTC; CDR3aa: CASSLPSGGQETQYF
j_gene: TRBJ2-7; abundance: few; d_gene: .; v_gene: TRBV27; CDR3nt: TGTGCCAGCAGCCGTAAGTGGGGCGCCTACGAGCAGTACTTC; CDR3aa: CASSRKWGAYEQYF
j_gene: TRBJ2-7; abundance: .; d_gene: .; v_gene: TRBV30; CDR3nt: TGTGCCTGGGTGGGGAGAGGGCCCTACGAGCAGTACTTC; CDR3aa: CAWVGRGPYEQYF
j_gene: TRBJ1-6; abundance: .; d_gene: .; v_gene: TRBV27; CDR3nt: TGTGCCAGCAGCGGTACGAGGGTTGGGGATTCACCCCTCCACTTT; CDR3aa: CASSGTRVGDSPLHF
j_gene: TRBJ2-3; abundance: few; d_gene: TRBD1; v_gene: TRBV28; CDR3nt: TGTGCCAGCAGGACAGGGTTCCCAGATACGCAGTATTTT; CDR3aa: CASRTGFPDTQYF
j_gene: TRBJ2-7; abundance: .; d_gene: .; v_gene: TRBV7-9; CDR3nt: TGTGCCAGCAGCTTAGCAGGGGGCTACGAGCAGTACTTC; CDR3aa: CASSLAGGYEQYF
j_gene: TRBJ1-3; abundance: .; d_gene: .; v_gene: TRBV6-5; CDR3nt: TGTGCCAGCAGTTACCAATCTACAGGGCCCGGAAACACCATATATTTT; CDR3aa: CASSYQSTGPGNTIYF
j_gene: TRBJ2-5; abundance: few; d_gene: .; v_gene: TRBV2; CDR3nt: TGTGCCAGCACTCTCGGATTCCAGGGTTGGGAGACCCAGTACTTC; CDR3aa: CASTLGFQGWETQYF
j_gene: TRBJ2-1; abundance: .; d_gene: TRBD2; v_gene: TRBV5-8; CDR3nt: TGTGCCAGCACCGGGACTAGCGGGAGGAGAATCTACAATGAGCAGTTCTTC; CDR3aa: CASTGTSGRRIYNEQFF
j_gene: TRBJ2-7; abundance: few; d_gene: .; v_gene: TRBV30; CDR3nt: TGTGCCTGGAGTGTAGCCAGGGGCTACGAGCAGTACTTC; CDR3aa: CAWSVARGYEQYF
j_gene: TRBJ1-5; abundance: few; d_gene: .; v_gene: TRBV28; CDR3nt: TGTGCCAGCAGTCTTAGGAGGGGTAGTAGGACCCAGCATTTT; CDR3aa: CASSLRRGSRTQHF
j_gene: TRBJ1-5; abundance: few; d_gene: TRBD1; v_gene: TRBV11-3; CDR3nt: TGTGCCAGCAGCATAACCGGGACAGGGGGATGGGGCAATCAGCCCCAGCATTTT; CDR3aa: CASSITGTGGWGNQPQHF
j_gene: TRBJ1-2; abundance: .; d_gene: .; v_gene: TRBV29-1; CDR3nt: TGCAGCGTTGATGACAGCTCTAACTATGGCTACACCTTC; CDR3aa: CSVDDSSNYGYTF
j_gene: TRBJ2-5; abundance: few; d_gene: TRBD1; v_gene: TRBV11-2; CDR3nt: TGTGCCAGCAGTTCCAGATCGACAGGGGGCGGAGAGACCCAGTACTTC; CDR3aa: CASSSRSTGGGETQYF
j_gene: TRBJ2-3; abundance: .; d_gene: TRBD2; v_gene: TRBV4-2; CDR3nt: TGTGCCAGCAGCCAAGGGGTAGCGGGCTTCGTAGATACGCAGTATTTT; CDR3aa: CASSQGVAGFVDTQYF
j_gene: TRBJ2-2; abundance: few; d_gene: TRBD1; v_gene: TRBV5-6; CDR3nt: TGTGCCAGCAGCTGGGCAAGACAGGGGGACACCGGGGAGCTGTTTTTT; CDR3aa: CASSWARQGDTGELFF
j_gene: TRBJ1-2; abundance: few; d_gene: .; v_gene: TRBV27; CDR3nt: TGTGCCAGCAGTTTATCGGGAAACAGGGTAGGCTATGGCTACACCTTC; CDR3aa: CASSLSGNRVGYGYTF
j_gene: TRBJ2-7; abundance: .; d_gene: TRBD1; v_gene: TRBV28; CDR3nt: TGTGCCAGCAGCCCGCCGGACAGGAGCTCCTACGAGCAGTACTTC; CDR3aa: CASSPPDRSSYEQYF
j_gene: TRBJ1-5; abundance: .; d_gene: .; v_gene: TRBV28; CDR3nt: TGTGCCAGCACCACATTTGGGCCCCAGCATTTT; CDR3aa: CASTTFGPQHF
j_gene: TRBJ2-7; abundance: few; d_gene: .; v_gene: TRBV5-1; CDR3nt: TGCGCCAGCAGCCCACGGCAGGTCCCATACGAGCAGTACTTC; CDR3aa: CASSPRQVPYEQYF
j_gene: TRBJ1-4; abundance: few; d_gene: .; v_gene: TRBV9; CDR3nt: TGTGCCAGCAGCGTAGGGAACAGGGCTAATGAAAAACTGTTTTTT; CDR3aa: CASSVGNRANEKLFF